Reported below is one T cell receptor beta chain. The antigen is not known. These data belong to a study of blood T cells in healthy people across ages. The study's findings and limits: A greater number of naive CD4+ cells and higher diversity distinguished long-lived donors from aged donors. Leaving the PBMCs unsorted stopped any conclusive comparison of naive versus antigen-experienced cells.

The second PCR ran about 6 to 12 cycles with a sample-barcoded 5' primer and J-beta primers. Template switching added a 12-random-nucleotide identifier to every cDNA molecule. All samples yielded 3 million or more CDR3-containing paired-end reads. TCRdb processed the 5' RACE reads anew with MiXCR; each CDR3 protein has one entry. In the table there are about 730,000 distinct CDR3 sequences, approximately 43% of which are singletons. The clonotype comes from a woman aged 60-70 years in good health. The source material was blood.

In nucleotides, the CDR3 is TGTGCCAGCAGCGTAGTACCGGGAGAATTCTACGAGCAGTACTTC. Protein sequence: CASSVVPGEFYEQYF. This sequence joins TRBV9 and TRBJ2-7; maybe TRBD2 (6 bases). There are 15 residues in the CDR3. The germline gives CDR1 SGDLS, CDR2 YYNGEE. V lost 0 bases to trimming and J lost 3 bases, with 13 bases between them.